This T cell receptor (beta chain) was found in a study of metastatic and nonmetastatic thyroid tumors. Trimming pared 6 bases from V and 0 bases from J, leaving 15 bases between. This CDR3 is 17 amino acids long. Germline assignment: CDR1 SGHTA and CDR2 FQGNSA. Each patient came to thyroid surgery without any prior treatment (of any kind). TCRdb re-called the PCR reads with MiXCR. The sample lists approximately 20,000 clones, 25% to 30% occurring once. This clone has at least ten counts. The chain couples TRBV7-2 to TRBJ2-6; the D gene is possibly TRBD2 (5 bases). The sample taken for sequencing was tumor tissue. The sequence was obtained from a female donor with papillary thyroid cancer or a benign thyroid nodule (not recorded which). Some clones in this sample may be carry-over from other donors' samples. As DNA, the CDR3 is TGTGCCAGCAGTAGCGTTATAGGGAGCTCTGGGGCCAACGTCCTGACTTTC. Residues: CASSSVIGSSGANVLTF. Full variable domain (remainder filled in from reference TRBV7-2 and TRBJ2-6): GAGVSQSPSNKVTEKGKDVELRCDPISGHTALYWYRQSLGQGLEFLIYFQGNSAPDKSGLPSDRFSAERTGGSVSTLTIQRTQQEDSAVYLCASSSVIGSSGANVLTFGAGSRLTVL.